This TCR beta chain was captured by sequencing in a study of blood T cell repertoires in COVID-19. This clone was detected only once. Other nucleotide sequences in the sample specify the same CDR3. Sequencing used immunoSEQ multiplex PCR; TCRdb keeps in-frame clones, though not all of them. The sample lists tens of thousands of clones; nearly 90% were seen once. V shed 7 bases and J shed 2 bases, with 5 bases lying between them. Germline V CDR1 and CDR2: MNHEY, SVGAGI. The CDR3 extends over 11 amino acids. The sample comprised peripheral blood. The sequence derives from a human donor in a cohort sampled during active COVID-19. The chain uses TRBV6-5 and TRBJ1-1; no definite D call. The CDR3 DNA follows: TGTGCCAGCACCAAAAACACTGAAGCTTTCTTT. Translating gives CASTKNTEAFF.